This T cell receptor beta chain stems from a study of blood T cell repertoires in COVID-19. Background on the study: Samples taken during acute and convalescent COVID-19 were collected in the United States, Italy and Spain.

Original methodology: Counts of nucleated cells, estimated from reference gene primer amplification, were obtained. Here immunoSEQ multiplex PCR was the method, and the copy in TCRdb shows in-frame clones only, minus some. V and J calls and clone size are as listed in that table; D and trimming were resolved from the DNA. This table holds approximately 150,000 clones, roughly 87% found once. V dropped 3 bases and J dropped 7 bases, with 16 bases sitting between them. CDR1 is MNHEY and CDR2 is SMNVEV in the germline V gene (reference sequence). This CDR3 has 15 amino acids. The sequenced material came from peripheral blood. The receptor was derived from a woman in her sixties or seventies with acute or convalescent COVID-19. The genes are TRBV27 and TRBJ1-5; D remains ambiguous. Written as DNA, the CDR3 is TGTGCCAGCAGTTTGAGCCCGCAGTTGAGGCAGCCCCAGCATTTT. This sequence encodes CASSLSPQLRQPQHF.